This T cell receptor (beta chain) was identified during a study of OX40 agonist ivuxolimab in advanced cancers. Study-wide context: Dose-escalation subjects each had hepatocellular carcinoma, melanoma, renal cell or head and neck cancer.

Exclusion applied to patients with autoimmune disease history or systemic immunosuppression. Trimming stripped 5 bases from V and 6 bases from J, with 23 bases between. Germline V CDR1 and CDR2: SGHVS, FNYEAQ. The CDR3 has 16 amino acids. The table came from immunoSEQ multiplex PCR; TCRdb's copy has only in-frame clones and leaves some out. The sample holds nearly 65,000 clones, approximately 91% seen once. Of note for this clone: Its antigen is currently unknown.

Study outcomes and limitations: At 0.1 to 3.0 mg/kg, CD4+ and CD8+ blood T cells expanded clonally by week 6. Some nonresponders also had low normalized T-cell clonal expansion.

The gene calls are TRBV7-6 and TRBJ2-7; possibly TRBD2 for D (5 bases). Here the sequenced sample was CD4+ or CD8+ T cells sorted from blood, taken in a trial of the OX40 agonist ivuxolimab. The sequence came from an adult with an advanced solid tumor such as melanoma, head and neck, liver or kidney cancer. The CDR3 nucleotides are TGTGCCAGCAGCCCCTACGAGGGTGAAGGGTGGCGCGAGCAGTACTTC. This sequence encodes CASSPYEGEGWREQYF.